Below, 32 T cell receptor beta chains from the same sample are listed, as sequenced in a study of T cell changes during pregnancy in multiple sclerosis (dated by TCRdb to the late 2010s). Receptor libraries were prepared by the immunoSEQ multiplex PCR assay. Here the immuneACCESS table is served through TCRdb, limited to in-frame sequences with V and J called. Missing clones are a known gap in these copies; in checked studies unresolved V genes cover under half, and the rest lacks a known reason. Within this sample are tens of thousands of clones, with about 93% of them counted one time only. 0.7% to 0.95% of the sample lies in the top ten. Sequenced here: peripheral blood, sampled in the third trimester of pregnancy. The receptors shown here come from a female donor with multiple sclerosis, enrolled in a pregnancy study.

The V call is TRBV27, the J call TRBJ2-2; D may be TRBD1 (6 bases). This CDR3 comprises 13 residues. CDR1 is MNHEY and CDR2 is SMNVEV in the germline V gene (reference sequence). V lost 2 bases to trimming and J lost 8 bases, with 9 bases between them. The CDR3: CASSLAGAGELFF. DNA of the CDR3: TGTGCCAGCAGTTTAGCAGGGGCGGGGGAGCTGTTTTTT.

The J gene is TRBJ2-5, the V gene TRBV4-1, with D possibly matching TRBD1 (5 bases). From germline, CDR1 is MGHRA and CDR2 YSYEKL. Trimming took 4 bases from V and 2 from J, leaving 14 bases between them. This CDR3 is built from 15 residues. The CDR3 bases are TGCGCCAGCAGCCCCGGACCGACAGTACAAGAGACCCAGTACTTC. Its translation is CASSPGPTVQETQYF.

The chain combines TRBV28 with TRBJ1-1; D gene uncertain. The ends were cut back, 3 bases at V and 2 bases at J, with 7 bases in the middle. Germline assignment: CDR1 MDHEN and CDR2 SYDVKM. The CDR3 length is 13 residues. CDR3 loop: CASSFYLNTEAFF. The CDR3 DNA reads TGTGCCAGCAGTTTCTACTTAAACACTGAAGCTTTCTTT.

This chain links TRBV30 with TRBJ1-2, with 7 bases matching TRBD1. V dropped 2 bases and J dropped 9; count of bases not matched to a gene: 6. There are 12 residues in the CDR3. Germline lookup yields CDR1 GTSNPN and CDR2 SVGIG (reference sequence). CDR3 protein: CAWSPGTASYTF. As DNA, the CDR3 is TGTGCCTGGAGTCCCGGGACAGCGAGCTACACCTTC.

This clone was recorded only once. CDR3 loop: CATMRDSSSYEQYF. The CDR3 DNA follows: TGTGCCACCATGCGGGACAGCAGCTCCTACGAGCAGTACTTC. The chain has TRBV10-3 and TRBJ2-7, with D possibly TRBD1 on 7 matching bases. CDR1 ENHRY and CDR2 SYGVKD come from the germline V gene. The CDR3 runs 14 residues. V lost 10 bases and J 0 bases, leaving 16 bases between the germline ends.

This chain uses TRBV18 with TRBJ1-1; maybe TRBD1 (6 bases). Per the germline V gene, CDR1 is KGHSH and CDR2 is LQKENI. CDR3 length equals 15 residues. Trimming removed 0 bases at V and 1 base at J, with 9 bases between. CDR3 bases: TGTGCCAGCTCACCACCATCCAGGGGGAACACTGAAGCTTTCTTT. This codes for CASSPPSRGNTEAFF.

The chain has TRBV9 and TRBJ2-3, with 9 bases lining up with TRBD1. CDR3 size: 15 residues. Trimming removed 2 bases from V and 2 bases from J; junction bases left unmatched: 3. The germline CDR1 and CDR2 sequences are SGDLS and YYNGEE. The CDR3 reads CASSVRTGATDTQYF. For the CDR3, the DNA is TGTGCCAGCAGCGTGAGGACAGGGGCCACAGATACGCAGTATTTT.

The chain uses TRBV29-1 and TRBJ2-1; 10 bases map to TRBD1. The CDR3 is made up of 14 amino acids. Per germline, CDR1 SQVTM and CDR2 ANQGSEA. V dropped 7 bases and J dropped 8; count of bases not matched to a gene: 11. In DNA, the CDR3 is TGCAGCGCGCGACAGGGGGCGCGAGTCCATGAGCAGTTCTTC. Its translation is CSARQGARVHEQFF.

CDR3 bases: TGTGCCAGCAGTTTGCTCAGGTTTGGGTACGAGCAGTACTTC. Amino acids: CASSLLRFGYEQYF. The chain joins TRBV28 to TRBJ2-7; no reliable D call. Trimming removed 3 bases from V and 4 bases from J, with 13 bases in between. The CDR3 has 14 residues. Germline CDR1 MDHEN, CDR2 SYDVKM.

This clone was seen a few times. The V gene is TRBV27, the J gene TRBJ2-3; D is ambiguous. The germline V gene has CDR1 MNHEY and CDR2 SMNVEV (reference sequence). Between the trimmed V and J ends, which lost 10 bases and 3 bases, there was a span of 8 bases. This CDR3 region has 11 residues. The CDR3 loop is CATIETDTQYF. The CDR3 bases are TGTGCCACCATAGAGACAGATACGCAGTATTTT.

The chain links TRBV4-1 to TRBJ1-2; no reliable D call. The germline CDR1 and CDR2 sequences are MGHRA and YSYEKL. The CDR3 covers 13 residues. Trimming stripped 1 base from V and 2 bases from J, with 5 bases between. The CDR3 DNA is TGCGCCAGCAGCCAAGTCGGGAACTATGGCTACACCTTC. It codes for CASSQVGNYGYTF.

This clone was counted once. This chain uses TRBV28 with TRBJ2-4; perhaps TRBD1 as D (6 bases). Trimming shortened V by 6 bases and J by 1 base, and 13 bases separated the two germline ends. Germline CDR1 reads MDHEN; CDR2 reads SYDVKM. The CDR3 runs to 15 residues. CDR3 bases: TGTGCCAGCAGGAGGGGGTTTCTGGCCAAAAACATTCAGTACTTC. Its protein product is CASRRGFLAKNIQYF.

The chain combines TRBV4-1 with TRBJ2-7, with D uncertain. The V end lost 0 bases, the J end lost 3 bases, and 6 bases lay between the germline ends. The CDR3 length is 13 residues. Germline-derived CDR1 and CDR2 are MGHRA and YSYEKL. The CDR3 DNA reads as TGCGCCAGCAGCCAAGACGCGGACTACGAGCAGTACTTC. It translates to CASSQDADYEQYF.

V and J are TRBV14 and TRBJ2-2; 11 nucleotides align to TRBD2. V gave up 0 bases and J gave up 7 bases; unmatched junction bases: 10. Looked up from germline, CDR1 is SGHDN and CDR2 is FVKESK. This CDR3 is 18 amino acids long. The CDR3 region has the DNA TGTGCCAGCAGCCAAGATAGGCTAGCGGGAGGACTCGGCGGGGAGCTGTTTTTT. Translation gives CASSQDRLAGGLGGELFF.

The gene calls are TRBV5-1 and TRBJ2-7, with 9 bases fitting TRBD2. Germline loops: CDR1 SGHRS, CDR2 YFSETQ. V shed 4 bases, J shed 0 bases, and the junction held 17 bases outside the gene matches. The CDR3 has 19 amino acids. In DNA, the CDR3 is TGCGCCAGCAGCCGGACTGGGCTAGCGGGAACCCCCTTCTCCTACGAGCAGTACTTC. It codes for CASSRTGLAGTPFSYEQYF.

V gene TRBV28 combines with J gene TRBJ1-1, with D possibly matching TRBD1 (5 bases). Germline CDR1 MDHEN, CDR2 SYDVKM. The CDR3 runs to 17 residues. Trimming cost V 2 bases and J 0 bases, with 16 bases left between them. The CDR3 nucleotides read TGTGCCAGCAGTTTAATCCGACAGTACCCCCTGAACACTGAAGCTTTCTTT. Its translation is CASSLIRQYPLNTEAFF.

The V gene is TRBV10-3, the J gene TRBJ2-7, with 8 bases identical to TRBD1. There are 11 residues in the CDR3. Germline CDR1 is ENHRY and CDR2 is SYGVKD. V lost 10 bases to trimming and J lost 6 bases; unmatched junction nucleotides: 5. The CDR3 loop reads CANGQGREQYF. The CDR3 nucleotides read TGTGCCAACGGACAGGGACGCGAGCAGTACTTC.

The CDR3 reads CASSQGGGGTSGNTIYF. CDR3 coding DNA: TGCGCCAGCAGCCAGGGCGGCGGGGGGACCTCTGGAAACACCATATATTTT. The V and J genes are TRBV4-1 and TRBJ1-3, with TRBD1 as a possible D gene (5 bases). The CDR3 is 17 amino acids. The V gene lost 3 bases and the J gene lost 0 bases, with 15 bases spanning the gap. The germline gives CDR1 MGHRA, CDR2 YSYEKL.

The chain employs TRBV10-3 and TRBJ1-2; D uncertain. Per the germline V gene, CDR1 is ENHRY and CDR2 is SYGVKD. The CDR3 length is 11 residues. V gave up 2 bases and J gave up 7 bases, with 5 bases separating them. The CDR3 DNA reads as TGTGCCATCAGTGAGGGAGGTGGCTACACCTTC. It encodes CAISEGGGYTF.

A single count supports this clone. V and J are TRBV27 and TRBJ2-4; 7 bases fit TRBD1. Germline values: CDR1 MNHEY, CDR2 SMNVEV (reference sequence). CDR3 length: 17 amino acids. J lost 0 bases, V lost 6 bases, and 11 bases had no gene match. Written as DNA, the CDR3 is TGTGCCAGCAGGGGGGCGGACAGGAGGATAGCCAAAAACATTCAGTACTTC. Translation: CASRGADRRIAKNIQYF.

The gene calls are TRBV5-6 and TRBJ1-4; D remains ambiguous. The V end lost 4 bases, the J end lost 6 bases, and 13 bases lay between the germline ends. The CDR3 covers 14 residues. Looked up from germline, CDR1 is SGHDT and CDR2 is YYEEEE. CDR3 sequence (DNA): TGTGCCAGCAGCCCGGCGGTGTCTCATGAAAAACTGTTTTTT. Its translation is CASSPAVSHEKLFF. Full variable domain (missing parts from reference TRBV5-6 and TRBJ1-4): DAGVTQSPTHLIKTRGQQVTLRCSPKSGHDTVSWYQQALGQGPQFIFQYYEEEERQRGNFPDRFSGHQFPNYSSELNVNALLLGDSALYLCASSPAVSHEKLFFGSGTQLSVL.

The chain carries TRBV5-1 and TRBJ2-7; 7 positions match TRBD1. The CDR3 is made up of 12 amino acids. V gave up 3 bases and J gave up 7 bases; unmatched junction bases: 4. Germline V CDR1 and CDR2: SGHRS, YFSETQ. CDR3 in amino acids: CASSWAQGEQYF. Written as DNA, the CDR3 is TGCGCCAGCAGCTGGGCACAGGGGGAGCAGTACTTC.

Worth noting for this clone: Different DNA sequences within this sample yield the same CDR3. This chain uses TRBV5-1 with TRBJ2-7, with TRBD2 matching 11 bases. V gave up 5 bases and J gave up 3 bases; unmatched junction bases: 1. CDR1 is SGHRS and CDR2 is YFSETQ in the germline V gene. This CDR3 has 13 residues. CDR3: CASRLAGDYEQYF. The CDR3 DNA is TGCGCCAGCAGACTAGCGGGAGACTACGAGCAGTACTTC.

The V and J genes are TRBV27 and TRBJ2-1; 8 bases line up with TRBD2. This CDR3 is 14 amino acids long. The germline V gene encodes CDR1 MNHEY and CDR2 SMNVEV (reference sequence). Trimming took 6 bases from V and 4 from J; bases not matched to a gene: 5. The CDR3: CASSRSGKYNEQFF. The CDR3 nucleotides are TGTGCCAGCAGCCGTAGCGGGAAGTACAATGAGCAGTTCTTC.

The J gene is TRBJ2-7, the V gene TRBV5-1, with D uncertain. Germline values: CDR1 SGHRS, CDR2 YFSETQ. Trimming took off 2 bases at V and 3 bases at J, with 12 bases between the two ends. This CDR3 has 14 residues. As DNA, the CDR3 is TGCGCCAGCAGCTTTGGGCCAATGGGCTACGAGCAGTACTTC. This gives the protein CASSFGPMGYEQYF. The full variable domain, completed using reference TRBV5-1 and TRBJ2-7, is KAGVTQTPRYLIKTRGQQVTLSCSPISGHRSVSWYQQTPGQGLQFLFEYFSETQRNKGNFPGRFSGRQFSNSRSEMNVSTLELGDSALYLCASSFGPMGYEQYFGPGTRLTVT.

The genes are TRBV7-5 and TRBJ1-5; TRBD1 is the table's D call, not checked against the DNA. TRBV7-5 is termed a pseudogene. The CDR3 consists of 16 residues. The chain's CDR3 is CVRSWGDRAYNQPQHF. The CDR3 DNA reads TGTGTCAGAAGCTGGGGCGACAGGGCGTACAATCAGCCCCAGCATTTT.

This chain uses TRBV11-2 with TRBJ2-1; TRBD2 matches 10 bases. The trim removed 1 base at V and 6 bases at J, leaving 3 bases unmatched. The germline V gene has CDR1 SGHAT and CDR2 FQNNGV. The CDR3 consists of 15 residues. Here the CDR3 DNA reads TGTGCCAGCAGCTTAGTCCTAGCGGGAGCCAATGAGCAGTTCTTC. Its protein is CASSLVLAGANEQFF.

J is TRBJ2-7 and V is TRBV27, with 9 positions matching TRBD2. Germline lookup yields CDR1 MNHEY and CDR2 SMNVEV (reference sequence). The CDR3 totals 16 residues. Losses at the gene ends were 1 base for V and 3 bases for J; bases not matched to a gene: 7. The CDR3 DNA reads TGTGCCAGCAGTTTATTCCGGCTAGCGGGAATCTACGAGCAGTACTTC. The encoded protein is CASSLFRLAGIYEQYF.

CDR3: CASRRASGTRADTQYF. The DNA of the CDR3 is TGTGCCAGCAGGAGAGCTAGCGGGACCCGGGCAGATACGCAGTATTTT. The V gene is TRBV11-2, the J gene TRBJ2-3, with 9 positions matching TRBD2. CDR1 is SGHAT and CDR2 is FQNNGV in the germline V gene. J gave up 4 bases and V 6 bases, and 11 bases lay outside the gene matches. This CDR3 is 16 amino acids long.

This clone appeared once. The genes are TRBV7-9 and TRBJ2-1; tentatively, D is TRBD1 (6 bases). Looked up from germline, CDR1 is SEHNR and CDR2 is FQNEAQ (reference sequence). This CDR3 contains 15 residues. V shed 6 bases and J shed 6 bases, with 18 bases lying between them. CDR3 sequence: CASRDQGIIPNEQFF. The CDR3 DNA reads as TGTGCCAGCAGGGACCAGGGGATCATTCCCAATGAGCAGTTCTTC.

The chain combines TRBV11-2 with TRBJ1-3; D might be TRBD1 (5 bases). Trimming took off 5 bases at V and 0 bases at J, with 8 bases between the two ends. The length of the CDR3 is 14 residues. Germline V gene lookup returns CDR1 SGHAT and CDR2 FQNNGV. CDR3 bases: TGTGCCAGCAGCCAAGGGGCCTCTGGAAACACCATATATTTT. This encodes CASSQGASGNTIYF.

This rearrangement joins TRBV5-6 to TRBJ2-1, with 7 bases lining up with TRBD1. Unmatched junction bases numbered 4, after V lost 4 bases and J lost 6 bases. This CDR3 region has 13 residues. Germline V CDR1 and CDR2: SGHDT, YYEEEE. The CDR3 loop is CASSPQGFNEQFF. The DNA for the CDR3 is TGTGCCAGCAGCCCACAGGGGTTCAATGAGCAGTTCTTC.